These T cell receptor beta chains were read from a single sample in a study of blood T cell repertoires in COVID-19. Here immunoSEQ multiplex PCR was the method, and the copy in TCRdb shows in-frame clones only, minus some. This sample has 200,000 to 250,000 clones, with around 86% found just once. Input material: peripheral blood. The receptors here all came from a man at least 80 years old with acute or convalescent COVID-19. CDR3s include the opening cysteine and the closing phenylalanine or tryptophan. D genes are given only for firm matches. Clone size is stated in some rows and not others, as once, few, many or a class when expanded.

V gene	D gene	clone size	J gene	CDR3 protein	CDR3 DNA
TRBV6-5	TRBD1	NA	TRBJ1-2	CASSLSGQLYGYTF	TGTGCCAGCAGTCTCTCGGGACAGCTCTATGGCTACACCTTC
TRBV6-5	TRBD2	NA	TRBJ2-1	CASSSLAGAPEQFF	TGTGCCAGCAGCTCCTTAGCGGGAGCCCCCGAGCAGTTCTTC
TRBV6-5	TRBD1	NA	TRBJ2-3	CASSYDRGADTQYF	TGTGCCAGCAGTTACGACAGGGGCGCAGATACGCAGTATTTT
TRBV29-1	TRBD2	NA	TRBJ2-7	CSVEAVGTSGKRVAYEQYF	TGCAGCGTTGAAGCGGTGGGGACTAGCGGCAAAAGGGTGGCTTACGAGCAGTACTTC
TRBV10-2	NA	NA	TRBJ1-1	CASQNTEAFF	TGCGCCAGCCAGAACACTGAAGCTTTCTTT
TRBV6-5	NA	NA	TRBJ2-5	CASSYSRGHQETQYF	TGTGCCAGCAGTTACTCTCGAGGGCACCAAGAGACCCAGTACTTC
TRBV6-2/TRBV6-3	TRBD1	few	TRBJ1-2	CASSYGTGPNWGYTF	TGTGCCAGCAGTTACGGGACAGGCCCCAATTGGGGCTACACCTTC
TRBV6-2/TRBV6-3	TRBD1	NA	TRBJ2-7	CASSSPDRSYEQYF	TGTGCCAGCAGTAGCCCGGACAGGAGCTACGAGCAGTACTTC
TRBV4-2	NA	NA	TRBJ1-2	CASSQQTQTYGYTF	TGTGCCAGCAGCCAACAGACCCAGACTTATGGCTACACCTTC
TRBV28	TRBD1	NA	TRBJ1-5	CASSPGQLSNQPQHF	TGTGCCAGCAGTCCGGGACAGCTTAGCAATCAGCCCCAGCATTTT
TRBV5-1	NA	NA	TRBJ1-1	CASSFSMSVNTEAFF	TGCGCCAGCAGCTTCTCAATGTCAGTCAACACTGAAGCTTTCTTT
TRBV29-1	NA	NA	TRBJ1-2	CSVAPSGANYGYTF	TGCAGCGTTGCGCCGTCGGGGGCTAACTATGGCTACACCTTC
TRBV19	TRBD1	NA	TRBJ1-2	CASSNTPEPGQAGYTF	TGTGCCAGTAGTAATACCCCTGAACCGGGACAGGCCGGCTACACCTTC
TRBV6-5	NA	NA	TRBJ2-3	CASSLFGESTDTQYF	TGTGCCAGCAGTTTGTTCGGGGAGAGCACAGATACGCAGTATTTT
TRBV28	NA	NA	TRBJ2-7	CASSAGTFTYEQYF	TGTGCCAGCAGTGCCGGGACTTTTACCTACGAGCAGTACTTC
TRBV6-2/TRBV6-3	NA	NA	TRBJ2-1	CASSSGYNEQFF	TGTGCCAGCAGCTCAGGATACAATGAGCAGTTCTTC
TRBV4-2	NA	NA	TRBJ2-5	CASSQDMGFQETQYF	TGTGCCAGCAGCCAAGATATGGGCTTCCAAGAGACCCAGTACTTC
TRBV19	NA	NA	TRBJ1-1	CASSSRGYPNTEAFF	TGTGCCAGTAGTAGCAGGGGCTACCCGAACACTGAAGCTTTCTTT
TRBV18	NA	NA	TRBJ1-1	CASSLLGAEAFF	TGTGCCAGCTCCCTTTTAGGGGCTGAAGCTTTCTTT
TRBV10-3	TRBD2	NA	TRBJ2-1	CAIRTSGTQGGSYNEQFF	TGTGCCATCCGGACTAGCGGTACCCAGGGGGGCTCCTACAATGAGCAGTTCTTC
TRBV6-6	TRBD1	NA	TRBJ1-4	CASSSGQGGEKLFF	TGTGCCAGCAGTTCGGGACAGGGCGGCGAAAAACTGTTTTTT
TRBV19	NA	NA	TRBJ1-6	CASSLNNYSPLHF	TGTGCCAGTAGTCTTAATAATTATTCACCCCTCCACTTT
TRBV10-3	TRBD2	NA	TRBJ2-7	CAISGLAGVDEQYF	TGTGCCATCAGCGGACTAGCGGGAGTGGACGAGCAGTACTTC
TRBV18	TRBD1	NA	TRBJ1-1	CASSPATGGNTEAFF	TGTGCCAGCTCACCCGCCACAGGGGGTAACACTGAAGCTTTCTTT
TRBV19	NA	NA	TRBJ1-5	CASSMLGAPDQPQHF	TGTGCCAGTAGTATGTTGGGGGCGCCTGATCAGCCCCAGCATTTT
TRBV6-6	TRBD1	NA	TRBJ1-1	CASSYDRGGTEAFF	TGTGCCAGCAGTTACGACAGGGGAGGCACTGAAGCTTTCTTT
TRBV6-5	NA	NA	TRBJ2-1	CASSRASGGRNEQFF	TGTGCCAGCAGCCGTGCCAGCGGAGGGAGAAATGAGCAGTTCTTC
TRBV5-1	NA	NA	TRBJ1-1	CASSLDLDREAFF	TGCGCCAGCAGCTTGGATTTAGACAGGGAAGCTTTCTTT
TRBV3-1/TRBV3-2	TRBD1	NA	TRBJ2-3	CASSQGGTVQDTQYF	TGTGCCAGCAGCCAAGGGGGGACAGTCCAAGATACGCAGTATTTT
TRBV2	TRBD2	NA	TRBJ2-7	CASSGLATEYEQYF	TGTGCCAGCAGTGGACTAGCGACAGAATACGAGCAGTACTTC
TRBV28	NA	once	TRBJ2-7	CASSFGQGGKQYF	TGTGCCAGCAGTTTTGGGCAGGGAGGCAAGCAGTACTTC
TRBV11-2	NA	NA	TRBJ1-4	CASSLDYSPSEKLFF	TGTGCCAGCAGCTTAGATTATTCCCCGAGTGAAAAACTGTTTTTT